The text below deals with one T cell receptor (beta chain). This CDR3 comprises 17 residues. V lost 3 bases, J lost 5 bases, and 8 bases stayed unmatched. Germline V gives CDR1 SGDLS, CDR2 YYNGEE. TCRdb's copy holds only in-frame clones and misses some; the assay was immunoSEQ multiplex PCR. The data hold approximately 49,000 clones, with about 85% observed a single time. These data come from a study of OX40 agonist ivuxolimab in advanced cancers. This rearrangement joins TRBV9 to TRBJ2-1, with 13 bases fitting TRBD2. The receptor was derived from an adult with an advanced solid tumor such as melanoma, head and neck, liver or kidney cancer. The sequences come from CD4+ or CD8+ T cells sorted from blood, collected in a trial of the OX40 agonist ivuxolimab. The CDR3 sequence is CASSGSRTSGGNNEQFF. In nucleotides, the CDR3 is TGTGCCAGCAGCGGTTCGAGGACTAGCGGGGGAAACAATGAGCAGTTCTTC. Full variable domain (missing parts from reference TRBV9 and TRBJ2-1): DSGVTQTPKHLITATGQRVTLRCSPRSGDLSVYWYQQSLDQGLQFLIQYYNGEERAKGNILERFSAQQFPDLHSELNLSSLELGDSALYFCASSGSRTSGGNNEQFFGPGTRLTVL.